This T cell receptor (beta chain) comes out of a study of blood T cell repertoires in COVID-19. The germline V gene encodes CDR1 MNHEY and CDR2 SVGAGI. The V gene lost 6 bases and the J gene lost 0 bases, with 9 bases spanning the gap. CDR3 size: 14 residues. Assay: immunoSEQ multiplex PCR; the TCRdb copy retains only in-frame clones and omits some. The data contain fewer than 120,000 clones, roughly 82% of them seen just once; the ten biggest clones take up approximately 16%. On this clone: Distinct nucleotide sequences in the sample also encode this CDR3.

The material sequenced was peripheral blood. The clonotype comes from a woman aged 60 to 75 with acute or convalescent COVID-19. The chain uses TRBV6-5 and TRBJ1-3; weak D call: TRBD1 (6 bases). The DNA for the CDR3 is TGTGCCAGCAGGACAGGTCTCTCTGGAAACACCATATATTTT. Translating gives CASRTGLSGNTIYF.